The next 30 T cell receptor beta chains were all read from a single sample in a study of shared clonotypes between healthy human individuals. CD8 cells regarded as naive lacked CD45RO, were positively chosen for CCR7, and omitted terminally differentiated effector memory CD45RA+ cells. The assay was immunoSEQ multiplex PCR, and TCRdb's table has in-frame clones only and misses some. The table shows about 2.1 million clones, with just under 95% occurring only once. Sample: naive CD8+ T cells from PBMCs. The receptors stem from a man aged 18 to 30 in good health. Some clones in this sample may be carry-over from other donors' samples.

The gene calls are TRBV6-5 and TRBJ1-1, with a possible D match to TRBD1 (5 bases). This CDR3 is 16 amino acids long. V lost 0 bases and J 2 bases, leaving 13 bases between the germline ends. Germline loops: CDR1 MNHEY, CDR2 SVGAGI. The CDR3: CASSYSYGQGNTEAFF. DNA for the CDR3: TGTGCCAGCAGTTACTCGTACGGGCAGGGAAACACTGAAGCTTTCTTT.

This clone was recorded once. This chain connects TRBV21-1 to TRBJ2-2; the D call TRBD2 from the table was never checked on the DNA. TRBV21-1 constitutes a pseudogene. The CDR3 is 12 amino acids. This chain's CDR3 is CAKLRLPGELFF. The CDR3 coding sequence is TGTGCCAAATTACGACTCCCGGGGGAGCTGTTTTTT.

This clone has a handful of counts. J is TRBJ1-5 and V is TRBV15; D is ambiguous. CDR3 length equals 16 residues. The V end lost 5 bases, the J end lost 3 bases, and 17 bases lay between the germline ends. Germline V lookup: CDR1 LNHNV, CDR2 YYDKDF (reference sequence). The CDR3 nucleotides read TGTGCCACCAGCGACCCAGCAACAATCTCCAATCAGCCCCAGCATTTT. It yields the protein CATSDPATISNQPQHF.

The chain has TRBV15 and TRBJ1-2, with 8 bases aligning to TRBD1. V lost 0 bases and J lost 1; bases outside the gene matches: 19. Germline CDR1 is LNHNV and CDR2 is YYDKDF (reference sequence). The CDR3 spans 21 residues. The CDR3 DNA follows: TGTGCCACCAGCAGAGACATCACCCCTCGACAGGGGTTGAAACTTAACTATGGCTACACCTTC. It translates to CATSRDITPRQGLKLNYGYTF.

The CDR3 DNA follows: TGTGCCAGCAGTGAAGAGACTCGCTTCAACTATGGCTACACCTTC. This sequence encodes CASSEETRFNYGYTF. The V and J genes are TRBV2 and TRBJ1-2; no clear D. Between the trimmed V and J ends, which lost 1 base and 2 bases, there was a span of 11 bases. The CDR3 has 15 amino acids. Germline lookup yields CDR1 SNHLY and CDR2 FYNNEI.

Details on this clone: The sample has other DNA sequences that encode this CDR3 too. The rearrangement links TRBV28 to TRBJ1-3; D gene ambiguous. V gave up 3 bases and J gave up 1 base, with 7 bases separating them. This CDR3 is built from 14 residues. The germline CDR1 and CDR2 sequences are MDHEN and SYDVKM. DNA for the CDR3: TGTGCCAGCAGTTTTCCAGGATCTGGAAACACCATATATTTT. This translates into CASSFPGSGNTIYF.

The genes are TRBV30 and TRBJ2-3; D is possibly TRBD1 or TRBD2 (6 bases each). This CDR3 contains 18 residues. Germline lookup yields CDR1 GTSNPN and CDR2 SVGIG (reference sequence). With 3 bases removed from V and 3 bases from J, the gap between germline ends came to 25 bases. The CDR3 sequence: CAWRVSKFGGEPTDTQYF. Written as DNA, the CDR3 is TGTGCCTGGAGAGTATCCAAATTCGGGGGCGAACCGACAGATACGCAGTATTTT. Based on the CDR3 plus reference TRBV30 and TRBJ2-3, the full variable domain is SQTIHQWPATLVQPVGSPLSLECTVEGTSNPNLYWYRQAAGRGLQLLFYSVGIGQISSEVPQNLSASRPQDRQFILSSKKLLLSDSGFYLCAWRVSKFGGEPTDTQYFGPGTRLTVL.

The V gene is TRBV9, the J gene TRBJ1-2; TRBD1 aligns across 8 bases. This CDR3 comprises 16 residues. The V gene's germline CDR1 is SGDLS and CDR2 YYNGEE. J lost 3 bases, V lost 4 bases, and 11 bases had no gene match. The CDR3 DNA reads as TGTGCCAGCAGCCATGGACAGGGTGCAGTCGACTATGGCTACACCTTC. It translates to CASSHGQGAVDYGYTF.

A few counts support this clone. The rearrangement uses TRBV25-1 and TRBJ1-4; a weak D match, TRBD1 (6 bases). The germline V gene has CDR1 MGHDK and CDR2 SYGVNS. The V end lost 4 bases, the J end lost 4 bases, and 10 bases lay between the germline ends. CDR3 length: 14 amino acids. This CDR3 reads CASSAQGDNEKLFF. The DNA for the CDR3 is TGTGCCAGCAGTGCACAGGGAGATAATGAAAAACTGTTTTTT.

The rearrangement links TRBV5-1 to TRBJ2-7; the match to TRBD2 covers 16 bases. CDR1 and CDR2 from the germline V gene are SGHRS and YFSETQ. This CDR3 has 18 amino acids. The V gene end was trimmed by 4 bases and the J gene end by 2 bases; junction bases not matched to a gene: 9. CDR3 sequence: CASSVGLAGGPRPYEQYF. In DNA form, the CDR3 reads TGCGCCAGCAGCGTGGGACTAGCGGGAGGGCCCCGCCCCTACGAGCAGTACTTC.

V gene TRBV19 combines with J gene TRBJ1-1; D is unresolved. Germline CDR1 and CDR2: LNHDA and SQIVND (reference sequence). This CDR3 is 13 amino acids long. Deletions cut 5 bases from V and 2 bases from J, with 9 bases between. CDR3 nucleotide sequence: TGTGCCAGTAGTTTACACTATAACACTGAAGCTTTCTTT. Translated: CASSLHYNTEAFF.

This clone came up once. The J gene is TRBJ2-3, the V gene TRBV7-3; 13 positions agree with TRBD2. Germline-derived CDR1 and CDR2 are SGHTA and FQGTGA. Trimming removed 4 bases from V and 0 bases from J; junction bases left unmatched: 1. There are 16 residues in the CDR3. In DNA, the CDR3 is TGTGCCAGCAGCTCGGGACTAGCGGGGAGCACAGATACGCAGTATTTT. It translates to CASSSGLAGSTDTQYF.

This clone has only one observation. The DNA for the CDR3 is TGTGCCAGCAGTTTAGGGAGGGGACATGAGCAGTTCTTC. This codes for CASSLGRGHEQFF. The chain links TRBV27 to TRBJ2-1, with 7 positions matching TRBD2. This CDR3 contains 13 residues. CDR1 is MNHEY, CDR2 SMNVEV, per germline (reference sequence). V was pared by 2 bases and J by 8 bases, with 3 bases of the junction left unmatched.

The rearrangement uses TRBV13 and TRBJ2-7; D is perhaps TRBD2 (5 bases). CDR1 and CDR2 (germline): PRHDT, FYEKMQ (reference sequence). This CDR3 spans 14 amino acids. V lost 2 bases to trimming and J lost 5 bases, with 13 bases between them. The CDR3 protein is CASSLPREQDEQYF. DNA of the CDR3: TGTGCCAGCAGCTTACCTAGGGAGCAAGACGAGCAGTACTTC. Drawing the rest from reference TRBV13 and TRBJ2-7, the complete variable domain is AAGVIQSPRHLIKEKRETATLKCYPIPRHDTVYWYQQGPGQDPQFLISFYEKMQSDKGSIPDRFSAQQFSDYHSELNMSSLELGDSALYFCASSLPREQDEQYFGPGTRLTVT.

This sequence joins TRBV19 and TRBJ1-4; D ambiguous. Germline V lookup: CDR1 LNHDA, CDR2 SQIVND (reference sequence). V was cut by 5 bases and J by 3 bases, with 22 bases left in between. CDR3 length: 18 amino acids. CDR3 in amino acids: CASSQTTRTGMANEKLFF. In DNA form, the CDR3 reads TGTGCCAGTAGTCAGACAACCCGAACCGGGATGGCTAATGAAAAACTGTTTTTT.

This clone was detected once. The chain uses TRBV7-9 and TRBJ1-2, with a weak D call TRBD1 (5 bases). V was trimmed by 7 bases and J by 2 bases, leaving 17 bases between them. This CDR3 region has 15 residues. Germline CDR1 and CDR2: SEHNR and FQNEAQ (reference sequence). This CDR3 is CASNPKLTENYGYTF. As DNA, the CDR3 is TGTGCCAGCAACCCGAAACTGACAGAGAACTATGGCTACACCTTC.

The V and J genes are TRBV2 and TRBJ2-2; 8 bases fit TRBD1. Trimming removed 2 bases from V and 5 bases from J; junction bases left unmatched: 7. The CDR3 contains 16 residues. Germline V gene sequence: CDR1 SNHLY, CDR2 FYNNEI. CDR3 sequence (DNA): TGTGCCAGCAGTGAATCCCTCAGGGGGCGGACCGGGGAGCTGTTTTTT. This codes for CASSESLRGRTGELFF.

This chain joins TRBV5-4 and TRBJ1-4, with unresolved D. The CDR3 covers 13 residues. Germline V CDR1 and CDR2: SGHNT, YYREEE (reference sequence). Trimming took off 2 bases at V and 0 bases at J, with 2 bases between the two ends. In nucleotides, the CDR3 is TGTGCCAGCAGCTTTGCAACTAATGAAAAACTGTTTTTT. Encoded protein: CASSFATNEKLFF.

Remarks on this clone: This CDR3 is also generated by other DNA sequences in the sample. The chain has TRBV6-1 and TRBJ2-7; D possibly corresponds to TRBD2 (5 bases). V was pared by 2 bases and J by 0 bases, with 8 bases between. The CDR3 extends over 14 amino acids. The V gene's germline CDR1 is MNHNS and CDR2 SASEGT. This chain's CDR3 is CASSELGSSYEQYF. The CDR3 region has the DNA TGTGCCAGCAGTGAACTAGGGAGCTCCTACGAGCAGTACTTC.

This chain links TRBV6-5 with TRBJ2-5, with a weak D call TRBD2 (5 bases). The J call is uncertain, as TRBJ2-7 better fits the DNA end. Germline V lookup: CDR1 MNHEY, CDR2 SVGAGI. The CDR3 totals 14 residues. The CDR3 nucleotides are TGTGCCAGCAGTTACTCGGGAGACGTCTACGAGCAGTACTTC. This codes for CASSYSGDVYEQYF.

This chain links TRBV9 with TRBJ2-1; tentatively, D is TRBD1 or TRBD2 (7 bases each). The germline V gene has CDR1 SGDLS and CDR2 YYNGEE. The CDR3 runs 20 residues. Trimming stripped 0 bases from V and 5 bases from J, with 27 bases between. The CDR3 region has the DNA TGTGCCAGCAGCGTAGAGGAGGGAGGGACAGAAGTACCCCCCGACAATGAGCAGTTCTTC. Its protein product is CASSVEEGGTEVPPDNEQFF.

The rearrangement uses TRBV2 and TRBJ2-5; 7 bases match TRBD1. The trim removed 6 bases at V and 2 bases at J, leaving 3 bases unmatched. Germline CDR1 and CDR2: SNHLY and FYNNEI. The CDR3 is made up of 13 amino acids. CDR3 in DNA: TGTGCCAGCAGCCTGGACAGGCAAGAGACCCAGTACTTC. It codes for CASSLDRQETQYF.

V is TRBV28 and J is TRBJ2-1; 12 bases are shared with TRBD2. V lost 3 bases to trimming and J lost 2 bases; unmatched junction nucleotides: 8. There are 18 residues in the CDR3. Germline loops: CDR1 MDHEN, CDR2 SYDVKM. The CDR3 nucleotides read TGTGCCAGCAGTTTCGGGCTAGCGGGAGGGTCGACCTACAATGAGCAGTTCTTC. This codes for CASSFGLAGGSTYNEQFF.

Only a few counts were recorded for this clone. The chain links TRBV28 to TRBJ2-1; TRBD2 matches 14 bases. V lost 3 bases and J lost 6; bases outside the gene matches: 1. CDR3 length equals 15 residues. CDR1 is MDHEN, CDR2 SYDVKM, per germline. The CDR3 bases are TGTGCCAGCAGTTTTGGGACTAGCGGGAGCAATGAGCAGTTCTTC. Its protein is CASSFGTSGSNEQFF.

This clone was detected once. This chain links TRBV10-3 with TRBJ2-1; TRBD2 aligns across 8 bases. Germline V CDR1 and CDR2: ENHRY, SYGVKD. V was pared by 0 bases and J by 1 base, with 8 bases of the junction left unmatched. The CDR3 has 18 amino acids. The CDR3: CAISESTVAGPSYNEQFF. Here the CDR3 DNA reads TGTGCCATCAGTGAGTCGACCGTAGCGGGACCTTCCTACAATGAGCAGTTCTTC.

CDR3 in DNA: TGTGCCAGCAGCTTAGTTGCGGGAGTGGGGTACAATGAGCAGTTCTTC. As protein: CASSLVAGVGYNEQFF. The V call is TRBV7-8, the J call TRBJ2-1; 7 bases align to TRBD2. CDR1 and CDR2 (germline): SGHVS, FQNEAQ. The CDR3 sequence is 16 residues long. Trimming took 1 base from V and 4 from J; bases not matched to a gene: 7.

V and J are TRBV6-4 and TRBJ2-2, with D possibly matching TRBD2 (5 bases). Germline CDR1 MRHNA, CDR2 SNTAGT. The CDR3 runs to 15 residues. Trimming stripped 1 base from V and 6 bases from J, with 12 bases between. CDR3 residues: CASSDWRRHAGELFF. CDR3 nucleotides: TGTGCCAGCAGTGACTGGCGGAGGCACGCCGGGGAGCTGTTTTTT.

The CDR3: CSANPEGTQYF. The CDR3 DNA reads as TGCAGCGCCAATCCGGAGGGGACCCAGTACTTC. The chain carries TRBV29-1 and TRBJ2-5, with D maybe TRBD2 (6 bases). The CDR3 loop spans 11 amino acids. V was cut by 7 bases and J by 7 bases, with 13 bases left in between. From germline, CDR1 is SQVTM and CDR2 ANQGSEA.

This clone turned up a few times. The V gene is TRBV27, the J gene TRBJ1-2; a possible D gene is TRBD1 (5 bases). Germline V gives CDR1 MNHEY, CDR2 SMNVEV (reference sequence). Trimming removed 6 bases from V and 8 bases from J, with 16 bases in between. This CDR3 comprises 13 residues. CDR3 loop: CASRDIPYRGYTF. Written as DNA, the CDR3 is TGTGCCAGCAGGGACATCCCCTATAGGGGCTACACCTTC.

The chain uses TRBV11-1 and TRBJ1-1, with unresolved D. Germline V gene lookup returns CDR1 SGHAT and CDR2 FQDESV (reference sequence). V was cut by 3 bases and J by 1 base, with 6 bases left in between. CDR3 length equals 13 residues. In DNA, the CDR3 is TGTGCCAGCAGCTTCATTGGGAACACTGAAGCTTTCTTT. Residues: CASSFIGNTEAFF.